Presented here are 29 T cell receptor beta chains from one specimen sequenced in a study of shared clonotypes between healthy human individuals. It was CD45RO-negative cells, positively selected for CCR7, that made up naive CD8 cells, with terminally differentiated effector memory CD45RA+ cells excluded. Assay used: immunoSEQ multiplex PCR; TCRdb lists only in-frame clones, some missing. The table lists millions of clones, about 95% of them singletons, with roughly 1% in the top ten. The sequenced material came from naive CD8+ T cells sorted from blood. These receptors all come from a man between 18 and 35 years old in good health.

CDR3 in DNA: TGTGCCAGCAGCTACGGGACACCGAACACTGAAGCTTTCTTT. Translated: CASSYGTPNTEAFF. The chain employs TRBV7-2 and TRBJ1-1, with a possible D match to TRBD1 (6 bases). The CDR3 length is 14 residues. V was shortened by 4 bases and J by 1 base, with 10 bases between the two germline ends. Germline-derived CDR1 and CDR2 are SGHTA and FQGNSA.

The chain is built from TRBV27 and TRBJ2-1; D may match TRBD1 or TRBD2 (5 bases each). CDR3 length equals 13 residues. Germline-derived CDR1 and CDR2 are MNHEY and SMNVEV (reference sequence). V gave up 7 bases and J gave up 7 bases, with 14 bases separating them. In nucleotides, the CDR3 is TGTGCCAGCAAATATCCTGAGGGGAATGAGCAGTTCTTC. Residues: CASKYPEGNEQFF.

J is TRBJ2-7 and V is TRBV5-6; 9 bases agree with TRBD1. Germline values: CDR1 SGHDT, CDR2 YYEEEE. The CDR3 covers 14 residues. Losses at the gene ends were 2 bases for V and 6 bases for J; bases not matched to a gene: 6. The CDR3 nucleotides read TGTGCCAGCAGCTTTAGGGACAGGGCTACCGAGCAGTACTTC. This sequence encodes CASSFRDRATEQYF. The full variable domain, completed using reference TRBV5-6 and TRBJ2-7, is DAGVTQSPTHLIKTRGQQVTLRCSPKSGHDTVSWYQQALGQGPQFIFQYYEEEERQRGNFPDRFSGHQFPNYSSELNVNALLLGDSALYLCASSFRDRATEQYFGPGTRLTVT.

The V call is TRBV6-5, the J call TRBJ2-7, with 10 bases lining up with TRBD1. The CDR3 length is 15 residues. Germline assignment: CDR1 MNHEY and CDR2 SVGAGI. V was pared by 6 bases and J by 5 bases, with 10 bases of the junction left unmatched. The CDR3 DNA follows: TGTGCCAGCAGGCCACCGGGACAGGGGTTCGACGAGCAGTACTTC. Its protein product is CASRPPGQGFDEQYF.

To note about this clone: This CDR3 is also generated by other DNA sequences in the sample. The chain is built from TRBV27 and TRBJ2-7; 10 bases map to TRBD1. J gave up 4 bases and V 5 bases, and 11 bases lay outside the gene matches. The CDR3 is 16 residues long. CDR1 MNHEY and CDR2 SMNVEV come from the germline V gene (reference sequence). CDR3 in amino acids: CASSLSPGTGAYEQYF. CDR3 nucleotide sequence: TGTGCCAGCAGTCTTAGTCCCGGGACAGGGGCGTACGAGCAGTACTTC.

Worth noting for this clone: The sample holds other DNA sequences that translate to the same CDR3. The genes are TRBV27 and TRBJ1-1; TRBD1 aligns across 7 bases. The J segment lost 1 base and the V segment lost 4 bases, leaving 0 bases of the junction unmatched. Germline V lookup: CDR1 MNHEY, CDR2 SMNVEV (reference sequence). This CDR3 has 13 amino acids. This CDR3 reads CASSWTGNTEAFF. In nucleotides, the CDR3 is TGTGCCAGCAGTTGGACAGGGAACACTGAAGCTTTCTTT.

The chain has TRBV28 and TRBJ1-4; D perhaps matches TRBD1 (5 bases). Germline loops: CDR1 MDHEN, CDR2 SYDVKM. Trimming took off 7 bases at V and 5 bases at J, with 17 bases between the two ends. This CDR3 comprises 15 residues. In DNA form, the CDR3 reads TGTGCCAGCACCCTTCTATCAGGGAAGAATGAAAAACTGTTTTTT. It specifies CASTLLSGKNEKLFF.

This clone was recorded once. The chain has TRBV27 and TRBJ1-2; tentatively, D is TRBD1 (5 bases). The CDR3 sequence is 17 residues long. Germline loops: CDR1 MNHEY, CDR2 SMNVEV (reference sequence). Trimming pared 4 bases from V and 1 base from J, leaving 19 bases between. The CDR3 DNA sequence: TGTGCCAGCAGTTCCATTCCTACCCGGGACGATAACTATGGCTACACCTTC. Translating gives CASSSIPTRDDNYGYTF.

This clone appeared once. This chain uses TRBV28 with TRBJ2-2, with a weak D call TRBD1 (6 bases). Germline V gene sequence: CDR1 MDHEN, CDR2 SYDVKM. The V and J ends lost 5 bases and 0 bases respectively, with 10 bases between them. The length of the CDR3 is 15 residues. The chain's CDR3 is CASSPGVTNTGELFF. As DNA, the CDR3 is TGTGCCAGCAGTCCAGGGGTAACGAACACCGGGGAGCTGTTTTTT.

As to this clone: The same CDR3 is also encoded by other DNA sequences in this sample. The chain uses TRBV5-6 and TRBJ1-6; D unresolved. CDR1 SGHDT and CDR2 YYEEEE come from the germline V gene. The CDR3 extends over 16 amino acids. V was trimmed by 5 bases and J by 0 bases, leaving 12 bases between them. The DNA of the CDR3 is TGTGCCAGCAGTCTAGACGGAAGCTCCTATAATTCACCCCTCCACTTT. This codes for CASSLDGSSYNSPLHF.

J is TRBJ2-3 and V is TRBV27; 9 positions match TRBD1. V was pared by 5 bases and J by 4 bases, with 19 bases of the junction left unmatched. This CDR3 is 19 amino acids long. Germline CDR1 reads MNHEY; CDR2 reads SMNVEV (reference sequence). The CDR3 spells CASSTTDTDRGIVADTQYF. CDR3 in DNA: TGTGCCAGCAGTACCACCGATACCGACAGGGGGATAGTAGCAGATACGCAGTATTTT.

V is TRBV7-9 and J is TRBJ2-7, with 12 bases aligning to TRBD2. The length of the CDR3 is 16 residues. Per the germline V gene, CDR1 is SEHNR and CDR2 is FQNEAQ (reference sequence). V trimming: 4 bases; J trimming: 5 bases; junction bases outside the gene matches: 9. The chain's CDR3 is CASSSTSSGRAHEQYF. The CDR3 DNA sequence: TGTGCCAGCAGCTCGACCTCTAGCGGGAGGGCCCACGAGCAGTACTTC.

This chain links TRBV6-5 with TRBJ1-2, with unresolved D. The CDR3 covers 14 residues. CDR1 is MNHEY, CDR2 SVGAGI, per germline. Trimming cost V 4 bases and J 4 bases, with 13 bases left between them. CDR3 loop: CASSSPRPSYGYTF. CDR3 nucleotide sequence: TGTGCCAGCAGTTCCCCCAGACCTAGCTATGGCTACACCTTC.

J is TRBJ2-2 and V is TRBV4-1; D might be TRBD2 (5 bases). The V gene's germline CDR1 is MGHRA and CDR2 YSYEKL. The CDR3 is 18 residues long. Trimming pared 0 bases from V and 5 bases from J, leaving 19 bases between. The chain's CDR3 is CASSQEIPGLVRTGELFF. As DNA, the CDR3 is TGCGCCAGCAGCCAAGAAATCCCGGGGTTGGTGAGGACCGGGGAGCTGTTTTTT.

J is TRBJ2-1 and V is TRBV7-2, with TRBD2 identical over 7 bases. This CDR3 contains 15 residues. Germline assignment: CDR1 SGHTA and CDR2 FQGNSA. V lost 3 bases, J lost 5 bases, and 7 bases stayed unmatched. As DNA, the CDR3 is TGTGCCAGCAGCTTCTTCGTGGGGGGGGACAATGAGCAGTTCTTC. Translation: CASSFFVGGDNEQFF.

V and J are TRBV10-2 and TRBJ1-1; the match to TRBD1 covers 10 bases. This CDR3 has 18 residues. Germline lookup yields CDR1 WSHSY and CDR2 SAAADI. V shed 0 bases and J 1 base; nucleotides not matched to a gene: 8. The CDR3 DNA follows: TGCGCCAGCAGTGAGTCCCCCGGACAGGGGGAGAGGAACACTGAAGCTTTCTTT. Its protein product is CASSESPGQGERNTEAFF.

The chain couples TRBV27 to TRBJ2-7; D is possibly TRBD1 or TRBD2 (6 bases each). The CDR3 has 14 amino acids. Per germline, CDR1 MNHEY and CDR2 SMNVEV (reference sequence). Trimming removed 5 bases at V and 3 bases at J, with 14 bases between. CDR3 bases: TGTGCCAGCAGTACCGGGGGCAGGCTCTACGAGCAGTACTTC. Translation gives CASSTGGRLYEQYF.

Turning to this clone: The identical CDR3 is also encoded by other nucleotide sequences in the sample. The chain is built from TRBV9 and TRBJ2-1; 8 bases fit TRBD2. From germline, CDR1 is SGDLS and CDR2 YYNGEE. The CDR3 consists of 14 residues. The V segment lost 0 bases and the J segment 8 bases; nucleotides outside the gene matches: 4. CDR3 coding DNA: TGTGCCAGCAGCGTAGGTGGTAGCGGGGATGAGCAGTTCTTC. Translating gives CASSVGGSGDEQFF.

V gene TRBV5-8 combines with J gene TRBJ1-5; 7 bases are shared with TRBD1. V shed 1 base, J shed 1 base, and the junction held 5 bases outside the gene matches. The germline CDR1 and CDR2 sequences are SGHTS and YDEGEE. This CDR3 spans 16 amino acids. The chain's CDR3 is CASSLTGTVSNQPQHF. The CDR3 nucleotides are TGTGCCAGCAGCTTGACCGGGACAGTCAGCAATCAGCCCCAGCATTTT. Full variable domain (outside the CDR3, taken from reference TRBV5-8 and TRBJ1-5): EAGVTQSPTHLIKTRGQQATLRCSPISGHTSVYWYQQALGLGLQFLLWYDEGEERNRGNFPPRFSGRQFPNYSSELNVNALELEDSALYLCASSLTGTVSNQPQHFGDGTRLSIL.

A single count supports this clone. J is TRBJ1-1 and V is TRBV30; tentatively, D is TRBD1 (5 bases). Deletions cut 5 bases from V and 4 bases from J, with 11 bases between. The CDR3 sequence is 12 residues long. Germline V gene lookup returns CDR1 GTSNPN and CDR2 SVGIG (reference sequence). CDR3 amino acids: CAWDWGGTEAFF. DNA of the CDR3: TGTGCCTGGGACTGGGGGGGCACTGAAGCTTTCTTT.

This chain joins TRBV29-1 and TRBJ2-2; 11 bases map to TRBD2. This CDR3 is built from 15 residues. Germline CDR1 SQVTM, CDR2 ANQGSEA. J lost 8 bases, V lost 2 bases, and 7 bases had no gene match. The CDR3 loop is CSVEIAGGPTGELFF. The DNA for the CDR3 is TGCAGCGTTGAAATAGCGGGAGGGCCTACTGGGGAGCTGTTTTTT.

V usage is TRBV6-6 and J usage is TRBJ1-1; D may be TRBD1 (5 bases). This CDR3 has 15 amino acids. Germline values: CDR1 MNHNY, CDR2 SVGAGI (reference sequence). Trimming pared 4 bases from V and 1 base from J, leaving 13 bases between. The CDR3 DNA reads TGTGCCAGCAGTTCCCTAGAGGGGTGGAACACTGAAGCTTTCTTT. This sequence encodes CASSSLEGWNTEAFF.

The chain uses TRBV30 and TRBJ2-7; 9 bases map to TRBD1. V lost 1 base, J lost 1 base, and 2 bases stayed unmatched. Per germline, CDR1 GTSNPN and CDR2 SVGIG (reference sequence). CDR3 length: 14 residues. The DNA for the CDR3 is TGTGCCTGGAGTGGGGACAGGGTTTCCTACGAGCAGTACTTC. Encoded protein: CAWSGDRVSYEQYF.

The chain has TRBV6-5 and TRBJ1-1; no firm D call. The CDR3 consists of 14 residues. The V end lost 0 bases, the J end lost 4 bases, and 9 bases lay between the germline ends. CDR1 is MNHEY and CDR2 is SVGAGI in the germline V gene. The CDR3 region has the DNA TGTGCCAGCAGTTACTCGACGGGTTTCACTGAAGCTTTCTTT. Encoded protein: CASSYSTGFTEAFF.

V gene TRBV7-2 combines with J gene TRBJ2-7; D remains ambiguous. CDR1 is SGHTA, CDR2 FQGNSA, per germline. The CDR3 spans 13 residues. Trimming took off 3 bases at V and 3 bases at J, with 9 bases between the two ends. CDR3 DNA: TGTGCCAGCAGCTTTGGCAGACACTACGAGCAGTACTTC. Amino acid sequence: CASSFGRHYEQYF.

V is TRBV27 and J is TRBJ2-1; 12 bases agree with TRBD2. The V segment lost 6 bases and the J segment 6 bases; nucleotides outside the gene matches: 6. The CDR3 spans 15 residues. Looked up from germline, CDR1 is MNHEY and CDR2 is SMNVEV (reference sequence). The CDR3: CASRTSGGSGNEQFF. The CDR3 nucleotides are TGTGCCAGCAGGACTAGCGGGGGATCGGGCAATGAGCAGTTCTTC.

This clone was seen just once. This specimen includes other DNA sequences encoding the same CDR3. This chain links TRBV7-9 with TRBJ2-3, with D unresolved. CDR1 and CDR2 (germline): SEHNR, FQNEAQ (reference sequence). V lost 5 bases, J lost 2 bases, and 5 bases lay in between. This CDR3 spans 12 amino acids. The CDR3 sequence is CASSTITDTQYF. Written as DNA, the CDR3 is TGTGCCAGCAGCACTATCACAGATACGCAGTATTTT. Drawing the rest from reference TRBV7-9 and TRBJ2-3, the complete variable domain is DTGVSQNPRHKITKRGQNVTFRCDPISEHNRLYWYRQTLGQGPEFLTYFQNEAQLEKSRLLSDRFSAERPKGSFSTLEIQRTEQGDSAMYLCASSTITDTQYFGPGTRLTVL.

The rearrangement uses TRBV4-1 and TRBJ2-3, with 9 bases identical to TRBD2. CDR3 length equals 19 residues. The J segment lost 2 bases and the V segment lost 1 base, leaving 13 bases of the junction unmatched. Looked up from germline, CDR1 is MGHRA and CDR2 is YSYEKL. The CDR3 spells CASSQGYVSGGKFTDTQYF. CDR3 bases: TGCGCCAGCAGCCAAGGTTACGTGAGCGGGGGGAAATTCACAGATACGCAGTATTTT.

This chain uses TRBV30 with TRBJ1-1, with TRBD1 matching 7 bases. Germline assignment: CDR1 GTSNPN and CDR2 SVGIG (reference sequence). V was clipped by 2 bases and J by 0 bases; unmatched bases: 3. The CDR3 extends over 14 amino acids. CDR3 protein: CAWSTGDLNTEAFF. The DNA of the CDR3 is TGTGCCTGGAGTACAGGGGACCTGAACACTGAAGCTTTCTTT.